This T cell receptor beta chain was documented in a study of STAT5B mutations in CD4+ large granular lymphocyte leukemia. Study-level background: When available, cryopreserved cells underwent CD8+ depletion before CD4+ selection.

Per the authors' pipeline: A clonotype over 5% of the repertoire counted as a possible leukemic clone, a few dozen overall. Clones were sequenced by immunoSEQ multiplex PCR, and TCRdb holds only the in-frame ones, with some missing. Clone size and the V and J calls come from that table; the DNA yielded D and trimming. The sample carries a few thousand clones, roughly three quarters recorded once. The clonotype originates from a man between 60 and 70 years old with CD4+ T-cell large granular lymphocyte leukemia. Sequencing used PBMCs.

The CDR3 DNA reads as TGTGCCAGCAGCCTCCGAAGGAGAGCGGGGTTAGATACGCAGTATTTT. Its protein is CASSLRRRAGLDTQYF. The chain joins TRBV7-2 to TRBJ2-3; TRBD2 matches 7 bases. The germline CDR1 and CDR2 sequences are SGHTA and FQGNSA. The CDR3 is 16 residues long. With V trimmed by 5 bases and J by 5 bases, 13 bases remained unmatched.